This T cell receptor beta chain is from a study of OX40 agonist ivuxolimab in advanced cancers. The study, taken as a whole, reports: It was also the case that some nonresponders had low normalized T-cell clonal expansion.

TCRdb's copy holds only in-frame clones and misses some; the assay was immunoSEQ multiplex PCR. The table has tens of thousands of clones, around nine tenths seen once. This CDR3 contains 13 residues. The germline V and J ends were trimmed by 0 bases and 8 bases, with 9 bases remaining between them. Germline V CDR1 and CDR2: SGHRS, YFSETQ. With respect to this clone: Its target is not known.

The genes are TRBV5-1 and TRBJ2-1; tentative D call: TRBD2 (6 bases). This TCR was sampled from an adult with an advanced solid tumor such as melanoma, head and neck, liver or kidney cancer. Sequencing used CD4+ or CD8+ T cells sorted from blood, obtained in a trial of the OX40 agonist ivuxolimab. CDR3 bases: TGCGCCAGCAGCTTGGCCGGGGGATATGAGCAGTTCTTC. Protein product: CASSLAGGYEQFF.